The rows below give T cell receptor beta chains drawn from one sample of a study of cytomegalovirus exposure and HLA in healthy donors. Libraries were prepared by immunoSEQ multiplex PCR; TCRdb keeps only in-frame clonotypes and omits some of them. The sample holds some 200,000 clones, roughly 83% seen once. The sequencing input was PBMCs. The source is a boy between 2 and 15 years old in good health and CMV-seronegative. Each CDR3 is given with its conserved first and last residue. D genes are given only for firm matches. Only some rows state a clone size, as once, few, many or a class for expanded clones.

CDR3aa	CDR3nt	abundance	v_gene	j_gene	d_gene
CASRPAGRGNEKLFF	TGTGCCAGCAGACCGGCGGGGAGGGGTAATGAAAAACTGTTTTTT	-	TRBV6-6	TRBJ1-4	-
CASSLGVYEQYF	TGTGCCAGCAGCTTAGGCGTATACGAGCAGTACTTC	few	TRBV13	TRBJ2-7	-
CASTQGGDRQYF	TGTGCCAGCACCCAAGGAGGTGACCGGCAGTATTTT	-	TRBV6-5	TRBJ2-3	-
CASSPIGNYGYTF	TGTGCCAGCAGTCCGATCGGGAACTATGGCTACACCTTC	-	TRBV27	TRBJ1-2	-
CASLTLANEETQYF	TGTGCCAGCCTCACACTAGCGAATGAGGAGACCCAGTACTTC	once	TRBV2	TRBJ2-5	TRBD2
CASSTGQGNSPLHF	TGTGCCAGCAGTACGGGACAGGGCAATTCACCCCTCCACTTT	-	TRBV27	TRBJ1-6	TRBD1
CASSRTGGTEAFF	TGTGCCAGTAGTAGGACAGGGGGAACTGAAGCTTTCTTT	-	TRBV19	TRBJ1-1	TRBD1
CASSTPFGSGNFTSTDTQYF	TGTGCCAGTAGTACCCCATTCGGTAGCGGAAATTTTACTAGCACAGATACGCAGTATTTT	-	TRBV19	TRBJ2-3	-
CASSFWGGEKFF	TGTGCCAGCAGTTTCTGGGGGGGCGAAAAGTTCTTC	-	TRBV27	TRBJ2-1	-
CASRLEGEQYF	TGTGCCAGCAGATTGGAGGGCGAGCAGTACTTC	-	TRBV2	TRBJ2-7	-
CASSPPNRADTEAFF	TGTGCCAGCTCACCACCGAACAGGGCAGACACTGAAGCTTTCTTT	-	TRBV18	TRBJ1-1	-
CASSYLTGDSYEQYF	TGTGCCAGCAGTTACCTTACAGGTGACTCCTACGAGCAGTACTTC	-	TRBV6-6	TRBJ2-7	-
CATRRETNEKLFF	TGTGCCACTAGGAGGGAGACTAATGAAAAACTGTTTTTT	-	TRBV10-3	TRBJ1-4	-
CASSPTRAAGGAQEQYF	TGTGCCAGCAGCCCGACCCGTGCGGCGGGAGGGGCCCAAGAGCAGTACTTC	once	TRBV7-2	TRBJ2-7	TRBD2
CASSESGSADTQYF	TGTGCCAGCAGTGAGTCCGGGAGTGCAGATACGCAGTATTTT	-	TRBV6-4	TRBJ2-3	-
CATLPITGDYGYTF	TGTGCCACCCTACCCATCACAGGGGACTATGGCTACACCTTC	-	TRBV6-1	TRBJ1-2	TRBD1
CASSEKDYPLRETQYF	TGTGCCAGCAGTGAAAAGGACTACCCATTAAGGGAGACCCAGTACTTC	-	TRBV6-1	TRBJ2-5	-
CASSVDQGLSTDTQYF	TGTGCCAGCAGCGTAGATCAGGGACTTAGCACAGATACGCAGTATTTT	once	TRBV9	TRBJ2-3	-
CASRGGSGGALNEQFF	TGTGCCAGCAGAGGGGGGAGCGGGGGGGCCCTGAATGAGCAGTTCTTC	-	TRBV2	TRBJ2-1	TRBD2
CASSSISGGYGYTF	TGTGCCAGCAGCTCGATCTCCGGGGGCTATGGCTACACCTTC	-	TRBV13	TRBJ1-2	-
CASIKFLTGIYSNQPQHF	TGTGCCAGCATCAAATTTTTGACAGGAATCTATAGCAATCAGCCCCAGCATTTT	-	TRBV28	TRBJ1-5	-
CASWGSSSGAGELFF	TGTGCCAGCTGGGGCTCGTCCTCGGGGGCCGGGGAGCTGTTTTTT	-	TRBV6-1	TRBJ2-2	-
CASSLSLQGREQYF	TGTGCCAGCAGTTTGTCATTACAGGGTCGGGAGCAGTACTTC	-	TRBV27	TRBJ2-7	-
CASSPGQGIGETQYF	TGTGCCAGCAGCCCAGGACAGGGTATAGGAGAGACCCAGTACTTC	-	TRBV5-6	TRBJ2-5	TRBD1
CASPKGQGYTF	TGTGCCAGCCCTAAGGGACAGGGCTACACCTTC	-	TRBV2	TRBJ1-2	TRBD1
CASSYSFGQGNQPQHF	TGTGCCAGCAGTTACTCGTTCGGCCAGGGCAATCAGCCCCAGCATTTT	-	TRBV6-6	TRBJ1-5	-
CAWSVEETQYF	TGTGCCTGGAGTGTAGAGGAGACCCAGTACTTC	-	TRBV30	TRBJ2-5	-
CASRPGQGGTEAFF	TGTGCCAGCAGACCGGGACAGGGTGGCACTGAAGCTTTCTTT	-	TRBV6-5	TRBJ1-1	TRBD1
CASSVGDNQETQYF	TGTGCCAGCAGCGTAGGGGACAACCAAGAGACCCAGTACTTC	-	TRBV9	TRBJ2-5	-
CASSLAPGLPWEQYF	TGCGCCAGCAGCTTGGCCCCGGGACTCCCCTGGGAGCAGTACTTC	-	TRBV5-1	TRBJ2-7	-
CASSLAAGGYTEAFF	TGTGCCAGCAGCTTGGCCGCAGGGGGGTACACTGAAGCTTTCTTT	-	TRBV5-4	TRBJ1-1	TRBD1
CAWKQGAGNIQYF	TGTGCCTGGAAACAGGGGGCCGGAAACATTCAGTACTTC	-	TRBV30	TRBJ2-4	TRBD1
CASSVVKGTGNSPLHF	TGTGCCAGCAGCGTAGTCAAGGGGACAGGGAATTCACCCCTCCACTTT	-	TRBV9	TRBJ1-6	TRBD1
CASSLAMGNTGELFF	TGTGCCAGCAGCTTAGCAATGGGCAACACCGGGGAGCTGTTTTTT	-	TRBV11-2	TRBJ2-2	-
CASSYPWEGGQPQHF	TGTGCCAGCAGTTACCCCTGGGAGGGGGGTCAGCCCCAGCATTTT	-	TRBV6-7	TRBJ1-5	-
CASRRAGRFDEQYF	TGTGCCAGCAGAAGGGCAGGGAGGTTCGACGAGCAGTACTTC	-	TRBV2	TRBJ2-7	-
CASSVTSGSGNEQFF	TGTGCCAGCAGCGTAACTAGCGGGAGCGGCAATGAGCAGTTCTTC	few	TRBV7-9	TRBJ2-1	TRBD2
CASSLYSQPQHF	TGTGCCAGCAGCTTATACAGTCAGCCCCAGCATTTT	-	TRBV7-2	TRBJ1-5	-
CASSLYNHEQYF	TGTGCCAGCAGCTTATATAACCACGAGCAGTACTTC	-	TRBV11-2	TRBJ2-7	-
CASSQDGTGNYGYTF	TGCGCCAGCAGCCAAGATGGGACAGGGAACTATGGCTACACCTTC	-	TRBV4-1	TRBJ1-2	TRBD1
CASSLEGAITEAFF	TGTGCCAGCAGCTTGGAGGGGGCTATCACTGAAGCTTTCTTT	-	TRBV5-5	TRBJ1-1	TRBD1